Listed here are 10 T cell receptor beta chains from one sample, sequenced in a study of molecular identifiers for immune sequencing clone quantification. Via MiXCR, TCRdb re-called the PCR reads, giving one row per CDR3 protein. The repertoire holds approximately 500,000 distinct CDR3 sequences, with around 21% as singletons. Sequenced: naive CD8+ T cells from blood, with Jurkat cell RNA spiked in. Stated subset: FACS-sorted CD8+CD4-CCR7+CD45RA+ naive T cells. The origin of the receptors is a human donor in good health. Some libraries in this study had Jurkat cell RNA spiked in.

This clonotype showed up many times. V usage is TRBV7-9 and J usage is TRBJ1-5, with D possibly matching TRBD1 (5 bases). Deletions cut 6 bases from V and 2 bases from J, with 14 bases between. Germline values: CDR1 SEHNR, CDR2 FQNEAQ (reference sequence). There are 15 residues in the CDR3. CDR3 in DNA: TGTGCCAGCAGACAGAGTGGGGGTGGCAATCAGCCCCAGCATTTT. This codes for CASRQSGGGNQPQHF.

Comments on this clonotype: An end of the junction does not agree with germline; a read error may underlie this. The gene calls are TRBV28 and TRBJ2-7; D is perhaps TRBD1 (6 bases). CDR1 MDHEN and CDR2 SYDVKM come from the germline V gene. The CDR3 contains 15 residues. The CDR3 reads CAGSFRGIISYEQYF. As DNA, the CDR3 is TGTGCCGGCAGTTTTAGGGGGATTATCTCCTACGAGCAGTACTTC. Based on the CDR3 plus reference TRBV28 and TRBJ2-7, the full variable domain is DVKVTQSSRYLVKRTGEKVFLECVQDMDHENMFWYRQDPGLGLRLIYFSYDVKMKEKGDIPEGYSVSREKKERFSLILESASTNQTSMYLCAGSFRGIISYEQYFGPGTRLTVT.

Concerning this clonotype: This sequence may be a read error, since a much larger clone differs from it by one base. As the CDR3 is not closed by the conserved phenylalanine or tryptophan, this likely results from a read error. This chain connects TRBV12-3 or TRBV12-4 to TRBJ2-5, with D possibly being TRBD1 or TRBD2 (6 bases each). This CDR3 is built from 14 residues. The ends were cut back, 6 bases at V and 0 bases at J, with 11 bases in the middle. The CDR3 loop reads CASSPGANQETQYL. The CDR3 nucleotides read TGTGCCAGCAGCCCGGGGGCCAACCAAGAGACCCAGTACCTC.

This clonotype was counted a few times. This chain joins TRBV5-8 and TRBJ2-5, with TRBD2 matching 7 bases. V shed 2 bases and J 5 bases; nucleotides not matched to a gene: 18. Germline CDR1 SGHTS, CDR2 YDEGEE. CDR3 length equals 18 residues. The CDR3 region has the DNA TGTGCCAGCAGCTTTGGCAAAGGCAGGAGCGGGATCCCGGAGACCCAGTACTTC. It yields the protein CASSFGKGRSGIPETQYF.

This clonotype showed up many times. The gene calls are TRBV6-5 and TRBJ1-4; D unclear. The CDR3 has 13 amino acids. CDR1 and CDR2 (germline): MNHEY, SVGAGI. The V gene lost 0 bases and the J gene lost 8 bases, with 7 bases spanning the gap. This CDR3 reads CASSYSGLEKLFF. CDR3 DNA sequence: TGTGCCAGCAGTTACTCAGGGCTAGAAAAACTGTTTTTT.

The genes are TRBV11-2 and TRBJ2-6; 7 bases map to TRBD1. With 5 bases clipped from V and 9 bases from J, the junction kept 10 bases outside the gene matches. Looked up from germline, CDR1 is SGHAT and CDR2 is FQNNGV. The CDR3 has 15 residues. The CDR3 reads CASSERQGTLNVLTF. The CDR3 nucleotides are TGTGCCAGCAGCGAGCGACAGGGAACCCTCAACGTCCTGACTTTC. Complete variable domain (other parts from reference TRBV11-2 and TRBJ2-6): EAGVAQSPRYKIIEKRQSVAFWCNPISGHATLYWYQQILGQGPKLLIQFQNNGVVDDSQLPKDRFSAERLKGVDSTLKIQPAKLEDSAVYLCASSERQGTLNVLTFGAGSRLTVL.

Turning to this clonotype: A much larger clone differs from this one at a single base, so this may be a read error. The CDR3 region is CASGLTGVLGEQYF. The CDR3 DNA sequence: TGTGCCAGCGGTTTAACGGGAGTATTGGGCGAGCAGTACTTC. The chain recombines TRBV25-1 with TRBJ2-7, with a tentative D call TRBD2 (6 bases). The CDR3 covers 14 residues. V lost 8 bases and J 6 bases, leaving 20 bases between the germline ends. Germline loops: CDR1 MGHDK, CDR2 SYGVNS.

This clonotype showed up many times. This rearrangement joins TRBV29-1 to TRBJ2-2, with TRBD2 as a possible D gene (5 bases). Trimming shortened V by 3 bases and J by 2 bases, and 10 bases separated the two germline ends. Germline lookup yields CDR1 SQVTM and CDR2 ANQGSEA. The CDR3 runs 14 residues. The CDR3 region is CSVDGGDNTGELFF. CDR3 DNA: TGCAGCGTTGATGGAGGTGATAACACCGGGGAGCTGTTTTTT.

At least ten counts were recorded for this clonotype. V is TRBV7-9 and J is TRBJ1-5; D may be TRBD1 (5 bases). The CDR3 has 16 residues. V lost 1 base and J 1 base, leaving 11 bases between the germline ends. Germline V gene lookup returns CDR1 SEHNR and CDR2 FQNEAQ (reference sequence). This CDR3 reads CASSLGEGTSNQPQHF. The CDR3 DNA reads TGTGCCAGCAGCTTAGGAGAGGGGACGAGCAATCAGCCCCAGCATTTT.

This rearrangement joins TRBV7-9 to TRBJ2-5, with TRBD1 identical over 7 bases. This CDR3 is built from 14 residues. The V gene end was trimmed by 4 bases and the J gene end by 2 bases; junction bases not matched to a gene: 4. Germline CDR1 and CDR2: SEHNR and FQNEAQ (reference sequence). The CDR3 sequence: CASSYPGQQETQYF. The CDR3 bases are TGTGCCAGCAGCTATCCGGGACAGCAAGAGACCCAGTACTTC.